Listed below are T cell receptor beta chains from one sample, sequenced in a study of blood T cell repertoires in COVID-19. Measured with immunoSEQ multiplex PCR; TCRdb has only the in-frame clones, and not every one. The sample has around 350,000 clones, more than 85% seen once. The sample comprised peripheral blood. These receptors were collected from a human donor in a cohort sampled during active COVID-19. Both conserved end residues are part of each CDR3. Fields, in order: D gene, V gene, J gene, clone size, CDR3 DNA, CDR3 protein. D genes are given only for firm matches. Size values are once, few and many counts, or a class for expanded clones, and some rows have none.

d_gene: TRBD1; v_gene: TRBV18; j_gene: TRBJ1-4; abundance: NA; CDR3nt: TGTGCCAGCTCACCGGTCAAAAGTAATGGACAGGGGAATGAAAAACTGTTTTTT; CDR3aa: CASSPVKSNGQGNEKLFF
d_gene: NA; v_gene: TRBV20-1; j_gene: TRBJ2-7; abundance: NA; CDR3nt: TGCAGTGCTAGCGGGTTATACGAGCAGTACTTC; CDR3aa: CSASGLYEQYF
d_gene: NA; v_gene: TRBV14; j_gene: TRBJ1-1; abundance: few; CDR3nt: TGTGCCAGCAGCCAAACAGGGCTGAACACTGAAGCTTTCTTT; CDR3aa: CASSQTGLNTEAFF
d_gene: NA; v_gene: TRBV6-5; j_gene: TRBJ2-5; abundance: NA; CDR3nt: TGTGCCAGCAGTTACGGGGTGGGGGCAGGGGAGACCCAGTACTTC; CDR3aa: CASSYGVGAGETQYF
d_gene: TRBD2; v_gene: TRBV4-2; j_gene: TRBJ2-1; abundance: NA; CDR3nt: TGTGCCAGCAGCGACGGAGCGGGATCCTACAATGAGCAGTTCTTC; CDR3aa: CASSDGAGSYNEQFF
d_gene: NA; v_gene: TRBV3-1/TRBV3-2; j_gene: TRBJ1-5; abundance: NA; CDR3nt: TGTGCCAGCAGCCAAGTGGCAGGAGGGAAACGGCCCCAGCATTTT; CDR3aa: CASSQVAGGKRPQHF
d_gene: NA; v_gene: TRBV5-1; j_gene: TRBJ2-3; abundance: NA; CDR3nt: TGCGCCAGCAGCTCCAGGGTTGGAGGGACAGATACGCAGTATTTT; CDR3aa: CASSSRVGGTDTQYF
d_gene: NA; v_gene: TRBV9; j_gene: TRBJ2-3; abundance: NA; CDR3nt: TGTGCCAGCAGCGTGGGAACAGGGTCTGGCACAGATACGCAGTATTTT; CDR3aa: CASSVGTGSGTDTQYF
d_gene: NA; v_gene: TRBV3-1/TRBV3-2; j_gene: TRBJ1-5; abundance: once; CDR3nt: TGTGCCAGTTCAAGTTGGGAGAAAGGGCAGCCCCAGCATTTT; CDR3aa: CASSSWEKGQPQHF
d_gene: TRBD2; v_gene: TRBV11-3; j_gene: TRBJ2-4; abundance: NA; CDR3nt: TGTGCCAGCAGCTTATCCTTCGCGGGAGGTTACATTCAGTACTTC; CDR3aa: CASSLSFAGGYIQYF
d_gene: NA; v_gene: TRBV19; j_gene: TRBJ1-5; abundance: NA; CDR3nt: TGTGCCAGTAGTATTGTCGGGGATAGCAATCAGCCCCAGCATTTT; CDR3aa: CASSIVGDSNQPQHF
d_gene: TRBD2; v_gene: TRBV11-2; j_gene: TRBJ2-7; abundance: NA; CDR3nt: TGTGCCAGCTGGAAAAGCGGGAGACACGAGCAGTACTTC; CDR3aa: CASWKSGRHEQYF
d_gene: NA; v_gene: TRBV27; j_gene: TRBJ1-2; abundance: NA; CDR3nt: TGTGCCAGCAGTTTATGCCCGTCCCTTGCGGGAGACAGGCCAAACTATGGCTACACCTTC; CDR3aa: CASSLCPSLAGDRPNYGYTF
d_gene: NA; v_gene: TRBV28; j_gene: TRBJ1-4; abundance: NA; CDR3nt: TGTGCCAGCAGTTCCACGGATGAAAAACTGTTTTTT; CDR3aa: CASSSTDEKLFF
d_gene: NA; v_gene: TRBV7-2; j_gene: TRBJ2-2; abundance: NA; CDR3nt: TGTGCCAGCAGCTTACAGACTCTAAGCACCGGGGAGCTGTTTTTT; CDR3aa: CASSLQTLSTGELFF
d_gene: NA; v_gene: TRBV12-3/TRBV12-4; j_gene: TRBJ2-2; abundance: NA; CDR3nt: TGTGCCAGCAGTTTTTTAGGGGCCGGGGAGCTGTTTTTT; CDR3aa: CASSFLGAGELFF
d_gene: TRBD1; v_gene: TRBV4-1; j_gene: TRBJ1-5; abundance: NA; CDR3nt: TGCGCCAGCAGCCCCGGGGGACAGGGATATCAGCCCCAGCATTTT; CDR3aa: CASSPGGQGYQPQHF
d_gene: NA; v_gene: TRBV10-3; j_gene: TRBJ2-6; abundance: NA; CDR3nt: TGTGCCATCAGTGGAACAGGGTCACGCTCTGGGGCCAACGTCCTGACTTTC; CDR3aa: CAISGTGSRSGANVLTF
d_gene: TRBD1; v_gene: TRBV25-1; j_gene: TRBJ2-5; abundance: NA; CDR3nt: TGTGCCAGCAGTGAACCCGGGACAGCGAGAGAGACCCAGTACTTC; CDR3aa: CASSEPGTARETQYF
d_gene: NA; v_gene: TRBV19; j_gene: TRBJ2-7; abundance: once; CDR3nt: TGTGCCAGTAGTATAGGGGGCGGGGGCCCCTACGAGCAGTACTTC; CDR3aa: CASSIGGGGPYEQYF
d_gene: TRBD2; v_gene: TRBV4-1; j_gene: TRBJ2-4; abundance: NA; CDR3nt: TGCGCCAGCAGCCAAGGGCTAGCGGGAGCCAAAAACATTCAGTACTTC; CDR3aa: CASSQGLAGAKNIQYF
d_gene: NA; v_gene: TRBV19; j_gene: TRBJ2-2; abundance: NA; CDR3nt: TGTGCCAGTAGTATTTGGGTAGCGGCTAACACCGGGGAGCTGTTTTTT; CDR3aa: CASSIWVAANTGELFF
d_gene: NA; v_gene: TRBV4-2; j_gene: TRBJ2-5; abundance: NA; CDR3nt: TGTGCCAGCAGCCCTATTGATACTAGACAAGAGACCCAGTACTTC; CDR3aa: CASSPIDTRQETQYF
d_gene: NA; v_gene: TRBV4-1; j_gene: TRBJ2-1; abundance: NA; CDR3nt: TGCGCCAGCAGCCAAGAGGGTAGGGGGTCCTACAATGAGCAGTTCTTC; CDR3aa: CASSQEGRGSYNEQFF
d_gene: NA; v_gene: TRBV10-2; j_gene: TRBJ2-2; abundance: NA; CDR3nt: TGCGCCAGCAGATTCGGGGAGGGGGAGGGGGAGCTGTTTTTT; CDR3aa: CASRFGEGEGELFF
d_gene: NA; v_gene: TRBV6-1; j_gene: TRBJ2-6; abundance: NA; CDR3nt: TGTGCCAGCAGTGGACTCGGGGGAGCCGGGGCCAACGTCCTGACTTTC; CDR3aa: CASSGLGGAGANVLTF
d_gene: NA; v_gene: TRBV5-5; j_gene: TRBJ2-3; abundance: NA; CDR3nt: TGTGCCAGCAGCCGGGACACTCCGGGCACAGATACGCAGTATTTT; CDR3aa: CASSRDTPGTDTQYF
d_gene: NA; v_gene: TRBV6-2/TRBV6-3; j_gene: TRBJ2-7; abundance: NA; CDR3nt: TGTGCCAGCAGCCCCAACAGGCCGCGACGCTCCTACGAGCAGTACTTC; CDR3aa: CASSPNRPRRSYEQYF
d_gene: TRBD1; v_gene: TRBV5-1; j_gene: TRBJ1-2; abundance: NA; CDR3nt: TGCGCCAGCAGCCCCCGGGACAGGTTCTATGGCTACACCTTC; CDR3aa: CASSPRDRFYGYTF
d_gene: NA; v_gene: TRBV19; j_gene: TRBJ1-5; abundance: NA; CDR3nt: TGTGCCAGTATCCCGGTAGGGGCAGGCAACAATCAGCCCCAGCATTTT; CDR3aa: CASIPVGAGNNQPQHF
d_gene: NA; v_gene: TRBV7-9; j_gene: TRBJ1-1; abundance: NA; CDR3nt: TGTGCCAGCAGCTCACCGGCGGGGATGAACACTGAAGCTTTCTTT; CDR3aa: CASSSPAGMNTEAFF
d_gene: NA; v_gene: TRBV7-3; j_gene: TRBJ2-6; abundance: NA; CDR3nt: TGTGCCAGCAGCTTTACAGGGGCCAACGTCCTGACTTTC; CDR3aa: CASSFTGANVLTF
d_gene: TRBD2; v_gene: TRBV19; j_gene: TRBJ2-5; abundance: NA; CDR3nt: TGTGCCAGTAGTGAGGGGACTATAACAGAGACCCAGTACTTC; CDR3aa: CASSEGTITETQYF
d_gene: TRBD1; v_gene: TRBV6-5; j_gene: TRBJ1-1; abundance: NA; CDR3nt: TGTGCCAGCATGGACAGGCTTAACACTGAAGCTTTCTTT; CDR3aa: CASMDRLNTEAFF
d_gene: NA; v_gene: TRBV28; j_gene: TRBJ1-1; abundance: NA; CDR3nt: TGTGCCAGCAGTTCCACTCGTCGGGGGTTGGCTGAAGCTTTCTTT; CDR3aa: CASSSTRRGLAEAFF
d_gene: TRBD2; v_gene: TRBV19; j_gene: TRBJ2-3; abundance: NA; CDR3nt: TGTGCCAGTAGGACAGCGGGAGGGCCCACAGATACGCAGTATTTT; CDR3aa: CASRTAGGPTDTQYF
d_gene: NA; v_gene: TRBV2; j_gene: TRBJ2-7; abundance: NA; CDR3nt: TGTGCCAGCAGTGAAGTGGCAGGGGGACTCCCCGGCGAGCAGTACTTC; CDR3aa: CASSEVAGGLPGEQYF